Below are 2 T cell receptor beta chains sequenced from a single sample in a study of shared clonotypes between healthy human individuals. Produced via immunoSEQ multiplex PCR; TCRdb's table is partial and in-frame only. The repertoire holds approximately 2,300,000 clones, with roughly 90% as singletons. What was sequenced was naive CD4+ T cells from PBMCs. The subset is: CD45RA+ positively selected. The receptor source for this set is a man aged 18 to 35 in good health. Some clones in this sample may be carry-over from other donors' samples.

The V and J genes are TRBV11-2 and TRBJ1-1; D unclear. The length of the CDR3 is 11 residues. Germline V gene data show CDR1 as SGHAT and CDR2 as FQNNGV. Trimming cost V 5 bases and J 4 bases, with 5 bases left between them. As DNA, the CDR3 is TGTGCCAGCAGCCTCAGCACTGAAGCTTTCTTT. Its translation: CASSLSTEAFF.

This rearrangement joins TRBV11-2 to TRBJ1-2; D gene ambiguous. This CDR3 has 11 amino acids. The germline CDR1 and CDR2 sequences are SGHAT and FQNNGV. Trimming pared 4 bases from V and 4 bases from J, leaving 4 bases between. Here the CDR3 DNA reads TGTGCCAGCAGCTCGGCCTATGGCTACACCTTC. Translated, it gives CASSSAYGYTF. Full variable domain (remainder filled in from reference TRBV11-2 and TRBJ1-2): EAGVAQSPRYKIIEKRQSVAFWCNPISGHATLYWYQQILGQGPKLLIQFQNNGVVDDSQLPKDRFSAERLKGVDSTLKIQPAKLEDSAVYLCASSSAYGYTFGSGTRLTVV.